This T cell receptor (beta chain) was recovered during a study of OX40 agonist ivuxolimab in advanced cancers. With regard to the full study: Ivuxolimab, which targeted the costimulatory receptor OX40 (CD134), was an agonistic, fully human IgG2 monoclonal antibody. Intravenous ivuxolimab was administered to patients every 2 weeks at six dose levels: 0.01, 0.1, 0.3, 1.5, 3 and 10 mg/kg. Prior anti-PD-1, anti-PD-L1 or anti-CTLA-4 therapy was permitted, and 40% of dose-escalation patients had received checkpoint inhibitors. The purpose of peripheral TCRbeta sequencing was to test whether ivuxolimab changed TCR sequence diversity and led to clonal T-cell expansion. Among the 52 dose-escalation patients, some 20 had hepatocellular carcinoma, 15 or so melanoma, 9 renal cell carcinoma and 9 head and neck cancer. In the dose-escalation cohort, more than 80% of patients were male, and the mean age was roughly 60 years with a range of about 20 to 80. Three dose-escalation patients achieved partial responses, one with hepatocellular carcinoma and two with cutaneous melanoma. The paper describes the monotherapy dose-escalation part (N of about 52 patients) of the phase I trial of ivuxolimab. Results the study describes overall, beyond this receptor: Clonal expansion of both CD4+ and CD8+ blood T cells was observed from baseline to week 6 at doses 0.1 to 3.0 mg/kg. The antigen specificity of the clonally expanded peripheral T cells was not determined. Low levels of normalized T-cell clonal expansion were also seen in some patients who did not respond. After ivuxolimab, more expanded clones were found on average in CD8+ T cells than in CD4+ T cells. In the 0.1-3.0 mg/kg groups, partial responders were among the patients with the lowest normalized peripheral clonal expansion, particularly in CD8+ T cells.

The trial excluded patients who had a history of autoimmune disease or who were on systemic immunosuppression. In every dose cohort, peripheral blood was drawn for TCR sequencing at baseline, cycle 4 day 1, and cycle 7 day 1. The samples were drawn from a first-in-human, open-label, multicenter phase I dose-escalation trial of ivuxolimab. Adults with locally advanced or metastatic melanoma, renal cell carcinoma, hepatocellular carcinoma or head and neck squamous cell carcinoma were enrolled in the trial. CD4+ and CD8+ T cells were sorted separately from peripheral blood before TCR sequencing. The germline V gene (reference sequence) provides CDR1 MNHNY and CDR2 SVGAGI. Germline trimming: 8 bases from V, 3 bases from J; junction bases outside gene matches: 2. The CDR3 spans 12 residues, from the cysteine through the phenylalanine. Only the CDR3 portion is preserved as DNA: 36 bases, with reading frame beginning at the first base.

Note on this clone: The target of this receptor is not known. No much larger clone exists at a distance of one base, and base qualities are not known.

Genomic DNA was isolated from the sorted cells so that the TCRbeta CDR3 region could be sequenced. The immunoSEQ Assay was used to sequence the TCRbeta CDR3 regions. The clones in this table, taken by TCRdb from immuneACCESS, are in-frame only. Not every clone is retained; where verified, under half of the shortfall comes from an unresolved V gene, and the cause of the rest is unknown. The sample includes 13,000 to 15,000 clones, with 70% to 85% observed a single time. Of the sample, 25% to 35% is held by the ten largest clones. This clonotype was obtained from an adult with an advanced solid tumor such as melanoma, head and neck, liver or kidney cancer. The chain is made from TRBV6-6 and TRBJ2-5, and 8 junction bases match TRBD1. Sequencing was performed on CD4+ or CD8+ T cells sorted from blood, taken in a trial of the OX40 agonist ivuxolimab. DNA sequence: TGTGCCAGCGGACAGGGAGAAGAGACCCAGTACTTC. Translated, it gives CASGQGEETQYF.